These 10 T cell receptor beta chains were sequenced from one sample in a study of control samples from healthy donors and cancer patients. The table came from immunoSEQ multiplex PCR; TCRdb's copy has only in-frame clones and leaves some out. The sample yields about 64,000 clones, under 95% seen once. The source material was PBMCs. The source of these receptors is a man between 40 and 49 years old with colorectal cancer.

This chain joins TRBV9 and TRBJ2-5; a weak D match, TRBD2 (5 bases). This CDR3 spans 14 amino acids. V lost 3 bases to trimming and J lost 5 bases, with 14 bases between them. CDR1 is SGDLS and CDR2 is YYNGEE in the germline V gene. The CDR3 reads CASSAHLLDETQYF. The DNA for the CDR3 is TGTGCCAGCAGCGCCCATTTACTAGATGAGACCCAGTACTTC.

The chain recombines TRBV29-1 with TRBJ1-2, with 10 nucleotides matching TRBD1. The V segment lost 6 bases and the J segment 8 bases; nucleotides outside the gene matches: 9. CDR1 and CDR2 (germline): SQVTM, ANQGSEA. The CDR3 length is 13 residues. The DNA of the CDR3 is TGCAGCGTGGTGGGACAGGGGATTGGGGGCTACACCTTC. It is translated as CSVVGQGIGGYTF.

The rearrangement uses TRBV12-1 and TRBJ1-1; TRBD1, the table's D call, lacks a check against the DNA. TRBV12-1 is classified as a pseudogene. This CDR3 comprises 18 residues. The CDR3 protein is CASSFAPTQGQGNTEAFF. The DNA of the CDR3 is TGTGCCAGCAGCTTTGCGCCGACACAAGGACAGGGGAACACTGAAGCTTTCTTT.

V and J are TRBV5-1 and TRBJ2-7, with D perhaps TRBD2 (6 bases). The CDR3 has 13 amino acids. V shed 3 bases and J shed 1 base, with 8 bases lying between them. Germline V CDR1 and CDR2: SGHRS, YFSETQ. CDR3 protein: CASSWRVSYEQYF. The DNA of the CDR3 is TGCGCCAGCAGCTGGAGGGTTTCCTACGAGCAGTACTTC.

V and J are TRBV2 and TRBJ2-7, with 11 bases lining up with TRBD2. The CDR3 is made up of 15 amino acids. CDR1 and CDR2 from the germline V gene are SNHLY and FYNNEI. After removal of 4 bases from V and 7 bases from J, the junction contained 9 bases not matched to a gene. DNA for the CDR3: TGTGCCAGCAGTGTCGTTAGCGGGGGGGCCGGGGAGCAGTACTTC. It translates to CASSVVSGGAGEQYF.

This clone occurred a few times. The V call is TRBV29-1, the J call TRBJ1-1, with D unclear. Germline CDR1 reads SQVTM; CDR2 reads ANQGSEA. The CDR3 contains 13 residues. The V end was cut by 3 bases, the J end by 4 bases, with 12 bases between. CDR3 sequence: CSVDTRAVTEAFF. Here the CDR3 DNA reads TGCAGCGTTGATACGAGGGCGGTCACTGAAGCTTTCTTT.

The gene calls are TRBV19 and TRBJ1-1; no clear D. Trimming left V 1 base short and J 1 base short, with 7 bases between. Germline V CDR1 and CDR2: LNHDA, SQIVND (reference sequence). The CDR3 has 14 residues. The CDR3 spells CASSIATPNTEAFF. CDR3 bases: TGTGCCAGTAGTATAGCTACACCGAACACTGAAGCTTTCTTT.

Concerning this clone: The sample contains more than one DNA sequence encoding this CDR3. V is TRBV5-1 and J is TRBJ1-1, with D tentatively TRBD1 (5 bases). Germline CDR1 SGHRS, CDR2 YFSETQ. Trimming took 3 bases from V and 0 from J, leaving 9 bases between them. This CDR3 is built from 14 residues. The CDR3 here is CASSSETVNTEAFF. The CDR3 DNA is TGCGCCAGCAGCTCGGAGACAGTGAACACTGAAGCTTTCTTT.

V and J are TRBV11-3 and TRBJ2-7, with 11 bases identical to TRBD2. Germline V gene data show CDR1 as SGHNT and CDR2 as YENEEA. V lost 5 bases to trimming and J lost 0 bases; unmatched junction nucleotides: 6. The CDR3 extends over 16 amino acids. The CDR3 is CASSTTSGGRSYEQYF. The CDR3 region has the DNA TGTGCCAGCAGCACTACTAGCGGGGGTCGCTCCTACGAGCAGTACTTC.

The J gene is TRBJ2-1, the V gene TRBV19; no reliable D call. The ends were cut back, 4 bases at V and 5 bases at J, with 15 bases in the middle. The CDR3 is 15 amino acids. CDR1 is LNHDA and CDR2 is SQIVND in the germline V gene (reference sequence). The CDR3: CASSKTLDRDNEQFF. As DNA, the CDR3 is TGTGCCAGTAGTAAAACCCTGGACCGAGACAATGAGCAGTTCTTC.